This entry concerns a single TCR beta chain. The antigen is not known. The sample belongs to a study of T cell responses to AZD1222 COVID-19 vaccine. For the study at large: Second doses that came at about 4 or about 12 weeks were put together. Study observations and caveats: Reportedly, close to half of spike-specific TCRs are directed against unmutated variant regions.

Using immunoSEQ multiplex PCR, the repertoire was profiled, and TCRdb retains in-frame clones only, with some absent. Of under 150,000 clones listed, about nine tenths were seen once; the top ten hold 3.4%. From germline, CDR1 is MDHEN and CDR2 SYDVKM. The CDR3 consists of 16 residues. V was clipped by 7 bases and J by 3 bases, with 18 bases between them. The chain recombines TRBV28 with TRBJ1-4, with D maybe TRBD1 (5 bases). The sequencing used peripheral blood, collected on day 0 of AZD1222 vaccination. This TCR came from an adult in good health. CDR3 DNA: TGTGCCAGCACCTACGGGGGAGTAGCAGCTAATGAAAAACTGTTTTTT. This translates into CASTYGGVAANEKLFF.